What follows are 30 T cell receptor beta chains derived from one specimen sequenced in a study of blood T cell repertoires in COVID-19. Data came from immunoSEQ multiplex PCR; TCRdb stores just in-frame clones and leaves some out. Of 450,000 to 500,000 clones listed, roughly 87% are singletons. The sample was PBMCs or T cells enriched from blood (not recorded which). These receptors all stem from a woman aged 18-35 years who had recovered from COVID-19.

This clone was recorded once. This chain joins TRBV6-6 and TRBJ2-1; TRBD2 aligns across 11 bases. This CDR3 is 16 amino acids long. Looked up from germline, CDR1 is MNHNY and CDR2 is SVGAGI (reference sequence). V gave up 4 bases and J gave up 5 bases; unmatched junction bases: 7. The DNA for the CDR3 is TGTGCCAGCAGTTCCCTAGCGGGGGGAGGGGACAATGAGCAGTTCTTC. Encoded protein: CASSSLAGGGDNEQFF.

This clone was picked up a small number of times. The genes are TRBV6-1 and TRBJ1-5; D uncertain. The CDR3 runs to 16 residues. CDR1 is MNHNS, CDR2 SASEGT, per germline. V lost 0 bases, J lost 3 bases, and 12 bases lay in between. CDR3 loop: CASSEAGGLANQPQHF. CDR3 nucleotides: TGTGCCAGCAGTGAAGCAGGAGGGTTGGCCAATCAGCCCCAGCATTTT.

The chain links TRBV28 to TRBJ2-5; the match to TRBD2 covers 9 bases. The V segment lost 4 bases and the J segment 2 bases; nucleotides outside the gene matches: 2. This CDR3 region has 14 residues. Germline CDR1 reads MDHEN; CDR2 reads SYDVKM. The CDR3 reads CASSSRGGQETQYF. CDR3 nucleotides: TGTGCCAGCAGTTCGCGGGGGGGGCAAGAGACCCAGTACTTC.

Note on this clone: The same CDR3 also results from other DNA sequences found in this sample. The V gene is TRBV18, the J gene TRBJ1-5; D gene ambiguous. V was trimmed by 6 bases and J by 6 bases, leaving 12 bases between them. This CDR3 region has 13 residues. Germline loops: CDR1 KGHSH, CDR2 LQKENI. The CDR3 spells CASSPLEGQPQHF. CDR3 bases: TGTGCCAGCTCCCCTCTCGAGGGTCAGCCCCAGCATTTT.

The CDR3: CASSLPGMNTEAFF. Here the CDR3 DNA reads TGCGCCAGCAGCCTGCCGGGAATGAACACTGAAGCTTTCTTT. V is TRBV4-1 and J is TRBJ1-1, with no clear D. Trimming stripped 4 bases from V and 0 bases from J, with 9 bases between. Germline V gene data show CDR1 as MGHRA and CDR2 as YSYEKL. The CDR3 contains 14 residues.

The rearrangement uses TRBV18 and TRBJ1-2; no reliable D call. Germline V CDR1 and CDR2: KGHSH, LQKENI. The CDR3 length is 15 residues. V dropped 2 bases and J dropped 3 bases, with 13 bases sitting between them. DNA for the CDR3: TGTGCCAGCTCACCAAGGCGAGGTGAAGACTATGGCTACACCTTC. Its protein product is CASSPRRGEDYGYTF.

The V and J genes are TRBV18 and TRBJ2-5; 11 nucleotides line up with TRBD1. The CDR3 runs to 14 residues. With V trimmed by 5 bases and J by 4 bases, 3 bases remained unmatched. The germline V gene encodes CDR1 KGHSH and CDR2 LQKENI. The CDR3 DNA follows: TGTGCCAGCTCATCCGGGACAGGGGGAGAGACCCAGTACTTC. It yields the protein CASSSGTGGETQYF. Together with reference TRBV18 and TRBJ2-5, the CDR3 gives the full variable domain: NAGVMQNPRHLVRRRGQEARLRCSPMKGHSHVYWYRQLPEEGLKFMVYLQKENIIDESGMPKERFSAEFPKEGPSILRIQQVVRGDSAAYFCASSSGTGGETQYFGPGTRLLVL.

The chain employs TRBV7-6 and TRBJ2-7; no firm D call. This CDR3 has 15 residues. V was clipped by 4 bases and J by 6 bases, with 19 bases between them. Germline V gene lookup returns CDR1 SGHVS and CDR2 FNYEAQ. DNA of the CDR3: TGTGCCAGCAGCTCTAGTCCCGGTTACCAACTCGAGCAGTACTTC. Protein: CASSSSPGYQLEQYF.

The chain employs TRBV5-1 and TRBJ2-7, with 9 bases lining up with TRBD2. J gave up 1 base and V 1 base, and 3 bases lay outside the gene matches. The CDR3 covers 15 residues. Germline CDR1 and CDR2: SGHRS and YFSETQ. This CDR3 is CASSLRLAGSYEQYF. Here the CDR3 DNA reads TGCGCCAGCAGCTTGAGGCTAGCGGGGTCCTACGAGCAGTACTTC.

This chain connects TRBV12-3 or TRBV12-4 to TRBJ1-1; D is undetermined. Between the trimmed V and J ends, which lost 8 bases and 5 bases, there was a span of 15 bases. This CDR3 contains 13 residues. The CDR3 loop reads CASSPWGVTEAFF. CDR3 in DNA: TGTGCCAGCTCTCCCTGGGGAGTGACTGAAGCTTTCTTT.

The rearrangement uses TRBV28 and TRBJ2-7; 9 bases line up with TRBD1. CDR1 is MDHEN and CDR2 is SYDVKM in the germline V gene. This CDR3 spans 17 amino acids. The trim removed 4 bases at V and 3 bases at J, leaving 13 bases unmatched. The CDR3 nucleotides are TGTGCCAGCAGTTGGGGGGACAGGGCTCTCTCCCGCTACGAGCAGTACTTC. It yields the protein CASSWGDRALSRYEQYF.

The CDR3 reads CASSLKGTGENSYEQYF. The CDR3 bases are TGTGCCAGCAGCTTAAAGGGGACGGGGGAAAATTCCTACGAGCAGTACTTC. The gene calls are TRBV7-9 and TRBJ2-7, with D possibly TRBD2 on 6 matching bases. V was cut by 2 bases and J by 1 base, with 18 bases left in between. Germline V CDR1 and CDR2: SEHNR, FQNEAQ (reference sequence). CDR3 length equals 17 residues.

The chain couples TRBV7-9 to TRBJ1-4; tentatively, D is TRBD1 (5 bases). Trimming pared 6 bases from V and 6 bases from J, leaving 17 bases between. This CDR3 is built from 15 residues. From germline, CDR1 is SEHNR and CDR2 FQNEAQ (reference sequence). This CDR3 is CASSPPFDSYEKLFF. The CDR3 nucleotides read TGTGCCAGCAGTCCTCCCTTTGACAGCTATGAAAAACTGTTTTTT.

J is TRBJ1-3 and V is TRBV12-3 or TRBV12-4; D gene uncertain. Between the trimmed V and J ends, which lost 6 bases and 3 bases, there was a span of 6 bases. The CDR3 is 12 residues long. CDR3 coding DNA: TGTGCCAGCAGCCCCATTGGAAACACCATATATTTT. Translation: CASSPIGNTIYF.

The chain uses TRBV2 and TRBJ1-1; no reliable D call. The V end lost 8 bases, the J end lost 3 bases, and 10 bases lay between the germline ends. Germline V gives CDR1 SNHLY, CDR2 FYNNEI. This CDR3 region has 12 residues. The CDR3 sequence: CASEGRDTEAFF. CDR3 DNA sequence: TGTGCCAGCGAAGGGAGGGACACTGAAGCTTTCTTT.

CDR3 nucleotide sequence: TGTGCCAGTAGCGGGAGATTTCCCGGGGAGCTGTTTTTT. Protein: CASSGRFPGELFF. The chain recombines TRBV19 with TRBJ2-2; TRBD2 is a possible D gene (6 bases). The CDR3 spans 13 residues. V dropped 6 bases and J dropped 6 bases, with 11 bases sitting between them. The germline V gene has CDR1 LNHDA and CDR2 SQIVND (reference sequence). Full variable domain (remainder filled in from reference TRBV19 and TRBJ2-2): DGGITQSPKYLFRKEGQNVTLSCEQNLNHDAMYWYRQDPGQGLRLIYYSQIVNDFQKGDIAEGYSVSREKKESFPLTVTSAQKNPTAFYLCASSGRFPGELFFGEGSRLTVL.

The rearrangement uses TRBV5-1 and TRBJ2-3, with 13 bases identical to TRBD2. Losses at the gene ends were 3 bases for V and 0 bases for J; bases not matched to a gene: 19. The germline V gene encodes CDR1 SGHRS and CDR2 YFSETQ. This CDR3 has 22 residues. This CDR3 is CASSYPLRGLAGAPTSTDTQYF. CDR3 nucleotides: TGCGCCAGCAGCTATCCCCTTAGAGGACTAGCGGGGGCACCTACTAGCACAGATACGCAGTATTTT.

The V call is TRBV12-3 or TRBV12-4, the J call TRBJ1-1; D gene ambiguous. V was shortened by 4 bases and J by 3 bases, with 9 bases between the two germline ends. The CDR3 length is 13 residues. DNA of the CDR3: TGTGCCAGCAGTTCCCAGTTTTACACTGAAGCTTTCTTT. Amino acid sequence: CASSSQFYTEAFF.

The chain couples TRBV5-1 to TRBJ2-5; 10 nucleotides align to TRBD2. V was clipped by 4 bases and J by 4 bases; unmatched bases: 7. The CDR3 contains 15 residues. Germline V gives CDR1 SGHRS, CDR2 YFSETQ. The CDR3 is CASSLLAGVSETQYF. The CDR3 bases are TGCGCCAGCAGCCTGCTAGCGGGGGTGTCAGAGACCCAGTACTTC. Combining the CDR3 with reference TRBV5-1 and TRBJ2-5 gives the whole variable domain KAGVTQTPRYLIKTRGQQVTLSCSPISGHRSVSWYQQTPGQGLQFLFEYFSETQRNKGNFPGRFSGRQFSNSRSEMNVSTLELGDSALYLCASSLLAGVSETQYFGPGTRLLVL.

CDR3 residues: CASSFGRTREDTQYF. CDR3 nucleotides: TGCGCCAGCAGCTTCGGTCGTACGAGGGAAGATACGCAGTATTTT. The V gene is TRBV5-1, the J gene TRBJ2-3; tentative D call: TRBD2 (5 bases). From germline, CDR1 is SGHRS and CDR2 YFSETQ. This CDR3 has 15 residues. The V gene lost 2 bases and the J gene lost 5 bases, with 15 bases spanning the gap.

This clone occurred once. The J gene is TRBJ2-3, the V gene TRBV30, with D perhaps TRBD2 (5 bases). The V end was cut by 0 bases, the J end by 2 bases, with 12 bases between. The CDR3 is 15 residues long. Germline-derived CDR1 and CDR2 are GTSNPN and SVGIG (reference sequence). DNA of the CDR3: TGTGCCTGGAGTGTAGGGAGCTTATCCACAGATACGCAGTATTTT. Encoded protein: CAWSVGSLSTDTQYF.

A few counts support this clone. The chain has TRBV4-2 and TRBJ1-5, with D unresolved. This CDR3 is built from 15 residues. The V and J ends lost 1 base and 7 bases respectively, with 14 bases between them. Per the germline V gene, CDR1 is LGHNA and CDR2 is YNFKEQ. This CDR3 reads CASSQGQSVGQPQHF. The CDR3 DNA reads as TGTGCCAGCAGCCAAGGGCAAAGCGTTGGGCAGCCCCAGCATTTT.

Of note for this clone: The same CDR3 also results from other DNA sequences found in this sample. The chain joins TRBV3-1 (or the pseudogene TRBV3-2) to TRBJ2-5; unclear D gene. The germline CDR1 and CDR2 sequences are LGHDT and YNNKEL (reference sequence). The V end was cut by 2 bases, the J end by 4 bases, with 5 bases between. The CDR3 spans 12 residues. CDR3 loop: CASSQRGETQYF. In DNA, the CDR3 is TGTGCCAGCAGCCAAAGAGGAGAGACCCAGTACTTC.

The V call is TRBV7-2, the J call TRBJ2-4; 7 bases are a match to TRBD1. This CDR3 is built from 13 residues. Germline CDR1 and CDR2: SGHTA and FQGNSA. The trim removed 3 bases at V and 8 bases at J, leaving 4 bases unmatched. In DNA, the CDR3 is TGTGCCAGCAGCTTCGGTCAGGGGGACATTCAGTACTTC. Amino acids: CASSFGQGDIQYF.

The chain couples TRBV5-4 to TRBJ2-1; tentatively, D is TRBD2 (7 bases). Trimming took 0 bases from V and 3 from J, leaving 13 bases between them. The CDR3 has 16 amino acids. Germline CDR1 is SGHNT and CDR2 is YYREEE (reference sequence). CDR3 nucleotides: TGTGCCAGCAGCTTGGCCGGCGGGGGCTTCTACAATGAGCAGTTCTTC. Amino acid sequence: CASSLAGGGFYNEQFF.

The CDR3 sequence: CASSSPPDSQETQYF. CDR3 sequence (DNA): TGTGCCAGCAGCTCTCCCCCTGACAGCCAAGAGACCCAGTACTTC. The chain uses TRBV11-2 and TRBJ2-5; weak D call: TRBD1 (5 bases). V shed 4 bases and J shed 1 base, with 13 bases lying between them. The CDR3 extends over 15 amino acids. Germline values: CDR1 SGHAT, CDR2 FQNNGV.

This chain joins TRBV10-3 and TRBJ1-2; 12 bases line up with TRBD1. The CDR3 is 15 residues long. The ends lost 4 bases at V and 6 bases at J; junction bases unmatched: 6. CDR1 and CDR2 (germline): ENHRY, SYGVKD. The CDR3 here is CAISGDRGRIDGYTF. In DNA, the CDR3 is TGTGCCATCAGTGGGGACAGGGGGCGAATAGATGGCTACACCTTC.

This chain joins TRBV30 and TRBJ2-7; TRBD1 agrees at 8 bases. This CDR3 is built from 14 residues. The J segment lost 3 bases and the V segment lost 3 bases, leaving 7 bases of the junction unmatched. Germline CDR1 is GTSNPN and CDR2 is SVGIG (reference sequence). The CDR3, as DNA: TGTGCCTGGAGAGTACCAGGGGGCATCTACGAGCAGTACTTC. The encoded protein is CAWRVPGGIYEQYF.

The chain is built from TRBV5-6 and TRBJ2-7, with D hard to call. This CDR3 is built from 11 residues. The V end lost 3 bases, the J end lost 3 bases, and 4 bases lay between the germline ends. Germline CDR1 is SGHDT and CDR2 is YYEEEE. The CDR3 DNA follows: TGTGCCAGCAGCTACATCTACGAGCAGTACTTC. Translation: CASSYIYEQYF.

CDR3 in DNA: TGTGCCAGCAGTCGACAGGGAAAATCACCCCTCCACTTT. Protein product: CASSRQGKSPLHF. The chain has TRBV6-5 and TRBJ1-6, with TRBD1 matching 7 bases. Germline-derived CDR1 and CDR2 are MNHEY and SVGAGI. J was trimmed by 10 bases and V by 5 bases; bases with no gene match: 5. This CDR3 has 13 residues.